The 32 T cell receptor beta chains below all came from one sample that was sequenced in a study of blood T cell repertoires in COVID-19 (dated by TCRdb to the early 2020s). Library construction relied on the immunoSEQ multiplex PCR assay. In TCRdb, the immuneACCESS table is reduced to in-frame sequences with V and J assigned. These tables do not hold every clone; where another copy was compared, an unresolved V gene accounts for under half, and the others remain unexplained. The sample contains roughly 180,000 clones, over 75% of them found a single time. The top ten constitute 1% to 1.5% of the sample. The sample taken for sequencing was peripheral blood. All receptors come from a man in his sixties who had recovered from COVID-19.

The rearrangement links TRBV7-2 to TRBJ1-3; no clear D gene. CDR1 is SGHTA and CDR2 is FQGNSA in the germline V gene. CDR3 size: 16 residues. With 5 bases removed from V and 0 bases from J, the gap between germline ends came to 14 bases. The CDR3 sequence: CASSLAEILSGNTIYF. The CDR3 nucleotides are TGTGCCAGCAGCCTGGCGGAGATACTCTCTGGAAACACCATATATTTT.

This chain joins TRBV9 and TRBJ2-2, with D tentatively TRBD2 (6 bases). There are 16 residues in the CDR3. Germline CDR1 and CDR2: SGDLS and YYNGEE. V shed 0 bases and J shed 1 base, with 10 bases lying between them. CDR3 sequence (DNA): TGTGCCAGCAGCGTAGGGGCGGGGATGAACACCGGGGAGCTGTTTTTT. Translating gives CASSVGAGMNTGELFF.

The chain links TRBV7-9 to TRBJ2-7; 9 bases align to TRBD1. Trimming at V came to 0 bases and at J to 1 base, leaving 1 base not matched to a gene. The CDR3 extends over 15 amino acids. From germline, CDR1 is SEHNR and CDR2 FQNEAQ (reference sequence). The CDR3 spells CASSLAGTGSYEQYF. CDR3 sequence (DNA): TGTGCCAGCAGCTTAGCGGGGACAGGGTCCTACGAGCAGTACTTC.

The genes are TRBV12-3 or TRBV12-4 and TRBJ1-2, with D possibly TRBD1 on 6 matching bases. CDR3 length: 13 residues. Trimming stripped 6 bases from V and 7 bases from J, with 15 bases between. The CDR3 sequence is CASRLQGHSGYTF. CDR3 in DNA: TGTGCCAGCAGGTTACAGGGACATTCTGGCTACACCTTC.

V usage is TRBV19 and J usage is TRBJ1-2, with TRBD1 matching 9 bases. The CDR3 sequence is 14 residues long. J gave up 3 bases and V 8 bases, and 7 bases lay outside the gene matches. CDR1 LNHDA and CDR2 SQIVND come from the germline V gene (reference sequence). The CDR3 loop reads CASRTGVGYYGYTF. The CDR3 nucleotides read TGTGCCAGTCGGACAGGGGTGGGGTACTATGGCTACACCTTC.

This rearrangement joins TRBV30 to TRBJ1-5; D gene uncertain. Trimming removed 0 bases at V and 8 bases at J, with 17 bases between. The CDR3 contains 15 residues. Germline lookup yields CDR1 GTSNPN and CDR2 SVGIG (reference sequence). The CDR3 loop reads CAWSVIGQSVEPQHF. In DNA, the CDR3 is TGTGCCTGGAGTGTAATTGGGCAGTCCGTGGAGCCCCAGCATTTT.

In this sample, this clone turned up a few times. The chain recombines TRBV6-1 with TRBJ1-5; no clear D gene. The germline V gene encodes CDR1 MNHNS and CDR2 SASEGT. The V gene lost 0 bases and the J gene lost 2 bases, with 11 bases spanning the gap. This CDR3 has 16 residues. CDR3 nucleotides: TGTGCCAGCAGTGAAGCAGCGGCGCGGGGCAATCAGCCCCAGCATTTT. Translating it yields CASSEAAARGNQPQHF.

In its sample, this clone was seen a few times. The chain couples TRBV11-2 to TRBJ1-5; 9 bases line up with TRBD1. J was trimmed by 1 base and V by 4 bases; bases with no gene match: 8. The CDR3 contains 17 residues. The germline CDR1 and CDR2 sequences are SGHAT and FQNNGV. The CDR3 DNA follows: TGTGCCAGCAGCTCTGAGGTCGGGACAGGGAGCAATCAGCCCCAGCATTTT. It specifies CASSSEVGTGSNQPQHF.

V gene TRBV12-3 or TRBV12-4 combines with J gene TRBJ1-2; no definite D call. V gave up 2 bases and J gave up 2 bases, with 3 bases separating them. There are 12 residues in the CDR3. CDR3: CASSLQNYGYTF. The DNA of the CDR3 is TGTGCCAGCAGTTTACAGAACTATGGCTACACCTTC.

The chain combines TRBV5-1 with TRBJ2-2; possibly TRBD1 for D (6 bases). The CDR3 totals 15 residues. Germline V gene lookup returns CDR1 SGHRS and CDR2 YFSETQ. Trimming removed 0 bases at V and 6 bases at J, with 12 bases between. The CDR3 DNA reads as TGCGCCAGCAGCTTGGCGGCAGGGGCTTCCGGGGAGCTGTTTTTT. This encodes CASSLAAGASGELFF.

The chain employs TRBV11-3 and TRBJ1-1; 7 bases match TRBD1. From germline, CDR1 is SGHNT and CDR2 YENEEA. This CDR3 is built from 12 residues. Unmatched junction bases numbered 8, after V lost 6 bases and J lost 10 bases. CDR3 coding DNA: TGTGCCAGCAGTCGAAGACAGGGAGTAGCTTTCTTT. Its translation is CASSRRQGVAFF.

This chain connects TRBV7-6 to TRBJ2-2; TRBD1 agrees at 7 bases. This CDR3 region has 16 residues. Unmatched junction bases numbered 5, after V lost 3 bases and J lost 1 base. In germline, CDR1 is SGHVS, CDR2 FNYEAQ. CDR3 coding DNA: TGTGCCAGCAGCTTTCCCGGGACAGAGAACACCGGGGAGCTGTTTTTT. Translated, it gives CASSFPGTENTGELFF.

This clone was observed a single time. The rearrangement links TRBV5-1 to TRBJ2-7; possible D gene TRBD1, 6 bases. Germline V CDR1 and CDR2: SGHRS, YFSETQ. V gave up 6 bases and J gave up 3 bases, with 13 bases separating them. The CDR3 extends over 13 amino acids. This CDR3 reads CASNRDTGYEQYF. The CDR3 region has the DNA TGCGCCAGCAACAGGGATACGGGCTACGAGCAGTACTTC.

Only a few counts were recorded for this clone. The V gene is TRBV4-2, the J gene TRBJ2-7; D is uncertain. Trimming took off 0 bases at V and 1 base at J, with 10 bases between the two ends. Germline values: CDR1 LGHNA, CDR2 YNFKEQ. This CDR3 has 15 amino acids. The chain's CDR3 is CASSQEWWASYEQYF. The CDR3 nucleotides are TGTGCCAGCAGCCAAGAATGGTGGGCTTCCTACGAGCAGTACTTC.

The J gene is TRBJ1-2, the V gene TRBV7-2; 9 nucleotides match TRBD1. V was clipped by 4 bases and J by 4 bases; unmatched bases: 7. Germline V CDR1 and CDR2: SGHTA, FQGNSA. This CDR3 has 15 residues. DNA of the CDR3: TGTGCCAGCAGCTCACGACAGGGGGAGAGCTATGGCTACACCTTC. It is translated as CASSSRQGESYGYTF.

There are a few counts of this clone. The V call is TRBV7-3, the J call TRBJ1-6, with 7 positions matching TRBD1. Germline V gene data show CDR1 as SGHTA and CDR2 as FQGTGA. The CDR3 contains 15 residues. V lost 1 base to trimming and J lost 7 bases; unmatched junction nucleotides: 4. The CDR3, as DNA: TGTGCCAGCAGCTTAAGGGGGGACAGAAATTCACCCCTCCACTTT. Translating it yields CASSLRGDRNSPLHF.

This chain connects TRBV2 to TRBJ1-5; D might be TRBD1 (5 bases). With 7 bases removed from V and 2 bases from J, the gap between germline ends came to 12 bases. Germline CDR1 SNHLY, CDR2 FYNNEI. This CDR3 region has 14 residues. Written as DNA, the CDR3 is TGTGCCAGCATACGGGGGTCAGGCAATCAGCCCCAGCATTTT. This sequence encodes CASIRGSGNQPQHF. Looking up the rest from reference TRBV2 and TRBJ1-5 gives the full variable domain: EPEVTQTPSHQVTQMGQEVILRCVPISNHLYFYWYRQILGQKVEFLVSFYNNEISEKSEIFDDQFSVERPDGSNFTLKIRSTKLEDSAMYFCASIRGSGNQPQHFGDGTRLSIL.

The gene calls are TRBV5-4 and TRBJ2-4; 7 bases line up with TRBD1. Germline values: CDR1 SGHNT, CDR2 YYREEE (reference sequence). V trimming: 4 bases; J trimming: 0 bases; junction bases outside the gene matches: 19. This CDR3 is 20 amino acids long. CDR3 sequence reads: CASSRKTGTAIVLAKNIQYF. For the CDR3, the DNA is TGTGCCAGCAGCCGAAAAACCGGGACAGCTATCGTATTAGCCAAAAACATTCAGTACTTC. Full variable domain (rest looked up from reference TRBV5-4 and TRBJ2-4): ETGVTQSPTHLIKTRGQQVTLRCSSQSGHNTVSWYQQALGQGPQFIFQYYREEENGRGNFPPRFSGLQFPNYSSELNVNALELDDSALYLCASSRKTGTAIVLAKNIQYFGAGTRLSVL.

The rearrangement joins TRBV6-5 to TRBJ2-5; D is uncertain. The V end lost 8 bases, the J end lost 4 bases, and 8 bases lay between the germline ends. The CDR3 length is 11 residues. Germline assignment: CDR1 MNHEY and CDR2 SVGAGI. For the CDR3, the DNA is TGTGCCAGCGGTTCCGGAGAGACCCAGTACTTC. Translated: CASGSGETQYF.

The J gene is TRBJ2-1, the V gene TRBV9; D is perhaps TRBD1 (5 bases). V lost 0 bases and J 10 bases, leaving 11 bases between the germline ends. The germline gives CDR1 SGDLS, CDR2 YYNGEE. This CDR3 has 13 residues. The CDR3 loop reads CASSVGQLEEQFF. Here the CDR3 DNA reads TGTGCCAGCAGCGTAGGACAGCTTGAGGAGCAGTTCTTC.

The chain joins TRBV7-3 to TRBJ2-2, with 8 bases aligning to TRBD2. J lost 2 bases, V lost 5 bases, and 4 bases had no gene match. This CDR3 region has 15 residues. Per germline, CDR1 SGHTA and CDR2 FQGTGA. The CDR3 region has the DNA TGTGCCAGCAGCCGTAGCGGGGACAACACCGGGGAGCTGTTTTTT. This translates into CASSRSGDNTGELFF.

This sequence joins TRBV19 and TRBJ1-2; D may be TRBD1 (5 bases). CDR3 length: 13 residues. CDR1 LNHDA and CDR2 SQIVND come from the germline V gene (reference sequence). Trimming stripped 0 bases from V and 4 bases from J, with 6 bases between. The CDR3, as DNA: TGTGCCAGTAGTATAGACAGGGCCTATGGCTACACCTTC. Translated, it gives CASSIDRAYGYTF.

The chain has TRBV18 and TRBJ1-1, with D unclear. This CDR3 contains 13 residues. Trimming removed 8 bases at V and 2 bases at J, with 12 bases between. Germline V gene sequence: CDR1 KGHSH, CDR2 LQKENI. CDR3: CASGPTVNTEAFF. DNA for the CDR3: TGTGCCAGCGGTCCTACAGTTAACACTGAAGCTTTCTTT.

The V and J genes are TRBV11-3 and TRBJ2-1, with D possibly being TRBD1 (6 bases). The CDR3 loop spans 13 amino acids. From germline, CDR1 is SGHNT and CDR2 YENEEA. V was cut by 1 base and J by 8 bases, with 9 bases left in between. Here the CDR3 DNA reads TGTGCCAGCAGCTTAGGTTACAGGGATGAGCAGTTCTTC. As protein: CASSLGYRDEQFF.

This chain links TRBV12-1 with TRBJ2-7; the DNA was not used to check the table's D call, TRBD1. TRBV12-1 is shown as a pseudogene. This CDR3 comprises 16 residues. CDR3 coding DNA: TGTGCCAGCAGCGTGCAAAACGGGACACGATTCTACGAGCAGTACTTC. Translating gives CASSVQNGTRFYEQYF.

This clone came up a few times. CDR3 sequence (DNA): TGTGCCAGCCGAGGGGGCGGCTATGGCTACACCTTC. Translation: CASRGGGYGYTF. The chain joins TRBV28 to TRBJ1-2; 7 bases align to TRBD1. Germline CDR1 reads MDHEN; CDR2 reads SYDVKM. The CDR3 runs 12 residues. V shed 8 bases, J shed 4 bases, and the junction held 4 bases outside the gene matches.

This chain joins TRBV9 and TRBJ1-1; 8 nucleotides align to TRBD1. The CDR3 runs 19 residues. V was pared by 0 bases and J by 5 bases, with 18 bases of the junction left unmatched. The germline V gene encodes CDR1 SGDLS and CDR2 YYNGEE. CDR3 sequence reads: CASSVGLGSLQGAHTEAFF. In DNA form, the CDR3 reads TGTGCCAGCAGCGTAGGTTTGGGGAGCCTCCAGGGGGCTCATACTGAAGCTTTCTTT.

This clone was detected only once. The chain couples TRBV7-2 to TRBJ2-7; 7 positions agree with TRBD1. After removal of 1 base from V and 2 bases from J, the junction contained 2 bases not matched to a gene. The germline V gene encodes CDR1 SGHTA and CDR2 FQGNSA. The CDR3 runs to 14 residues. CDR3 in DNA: TGTGCCAGCAGCTTAGGGGGACAGACCTACGAGCAGTACTTC. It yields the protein CASSLGGQTYEQYF.

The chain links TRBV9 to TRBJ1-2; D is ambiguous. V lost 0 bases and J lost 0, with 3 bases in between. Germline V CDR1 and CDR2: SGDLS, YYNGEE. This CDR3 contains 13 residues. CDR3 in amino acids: CASSVDTNYGYTF. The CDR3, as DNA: TGTGCCAGCAGCGTAGATACTAACTATGGCTACACCTTC.

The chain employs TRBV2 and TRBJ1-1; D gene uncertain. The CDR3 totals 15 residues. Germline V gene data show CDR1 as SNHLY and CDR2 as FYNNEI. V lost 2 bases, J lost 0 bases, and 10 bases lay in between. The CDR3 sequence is CASSEMAPMNTEAFF. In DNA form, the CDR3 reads TGTGCCAGCAGTGAAATGGCCCCCATGAACACTGAAGCTTTCTTT.

The CDR3 loop is CASSGDRALSTDTQYF. CDR3 coding DNA: TGTGCCAGCTCGGGGGACAGAGCTCTTAGCACAGATACGCAGTATTTT. The chain joins TRBV19 to TRBJ2-3; D is possibly TRBD1 (7 bases). The V and J ends lost 9 bases and 0 bases respectively, with 19 bases between them. Looked up from germline, CDR1 is LNHDA and CDR2 is SQIVND (reference sequence). The CDR3 loop spans 16 amino acids.

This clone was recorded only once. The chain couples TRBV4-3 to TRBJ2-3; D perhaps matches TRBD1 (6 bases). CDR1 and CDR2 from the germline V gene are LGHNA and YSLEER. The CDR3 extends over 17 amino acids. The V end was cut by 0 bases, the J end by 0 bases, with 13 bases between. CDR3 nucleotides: TGCGCCAGCAGCCAAGATCAGGGGACATTGAGCACAGATACGCAGTATTTT. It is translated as CASSQDQGTLSTDTQYF.